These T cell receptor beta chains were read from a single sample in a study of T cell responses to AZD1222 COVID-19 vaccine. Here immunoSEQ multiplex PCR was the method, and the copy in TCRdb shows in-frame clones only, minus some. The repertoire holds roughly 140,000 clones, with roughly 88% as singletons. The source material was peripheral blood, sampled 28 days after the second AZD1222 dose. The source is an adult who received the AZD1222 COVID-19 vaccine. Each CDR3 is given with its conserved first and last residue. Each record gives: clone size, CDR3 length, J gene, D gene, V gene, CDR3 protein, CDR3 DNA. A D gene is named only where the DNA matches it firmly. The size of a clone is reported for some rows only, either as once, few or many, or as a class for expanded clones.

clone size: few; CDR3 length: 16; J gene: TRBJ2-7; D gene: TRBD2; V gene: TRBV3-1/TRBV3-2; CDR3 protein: CASSQGLAGKPYEQYF; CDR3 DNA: TGTGCCAGCAGCCAAGGACTAGCGGGGAAACCTTACGAGCAGTACTTC
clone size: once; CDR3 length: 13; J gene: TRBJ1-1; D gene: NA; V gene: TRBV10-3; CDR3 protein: CAIRRDLNTEAFF; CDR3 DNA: TGTGCCATCAGGAGGGACCTGAACACTGAAGCTTTCTTT
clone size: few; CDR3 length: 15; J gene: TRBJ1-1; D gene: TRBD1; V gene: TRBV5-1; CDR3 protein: CASSWGDRENTEAFF; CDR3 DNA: TGCGCCAGCAGCTGGGGGGACAGGGAGAACACTGAAGCTTTCTTT
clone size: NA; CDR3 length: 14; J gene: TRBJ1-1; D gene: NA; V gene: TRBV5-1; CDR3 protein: CASSLEGQNTEAFF; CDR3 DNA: TGCGCCAGCAGCTTAGAGGGGCAGAACACTGAAGCTTTCTTT
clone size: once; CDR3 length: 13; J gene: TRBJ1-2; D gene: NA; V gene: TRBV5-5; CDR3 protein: CASSFSGNYGYTF; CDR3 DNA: TGTGCCAGCAGCTTTTCTGGGAACTATGGCTACACCTTC
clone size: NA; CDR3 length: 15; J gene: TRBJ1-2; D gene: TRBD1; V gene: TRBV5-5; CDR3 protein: CASSVPGGRSYGYTF; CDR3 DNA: TGTGCCAGCAGCGTACCAGGGGGCCGGAGCTATGGCTACACCTTC
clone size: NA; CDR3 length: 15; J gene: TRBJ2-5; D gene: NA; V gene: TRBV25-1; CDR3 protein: CASSEYKGRQETQYF; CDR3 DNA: TGTGCCAGCAGTGAATACAAGGGAAGGCAAGAGACCCAGTACTTC
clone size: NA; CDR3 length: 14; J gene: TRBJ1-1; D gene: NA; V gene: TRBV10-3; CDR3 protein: CAAGPAGGLGEAFF; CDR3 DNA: TGTGCCGCGGGGCCGGCGGGGGGTTTGGGGGAAGCTTTCTTT
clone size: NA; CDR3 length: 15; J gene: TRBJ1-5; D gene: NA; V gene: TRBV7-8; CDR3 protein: CASSLGAGGSQPQHF; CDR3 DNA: TGTGCCAGCAGCTTAGGGGCCGGGGGCAGTCAGCCCCAGCATTTT
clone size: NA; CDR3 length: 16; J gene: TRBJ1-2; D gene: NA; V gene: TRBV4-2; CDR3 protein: CASSQEVGGSIYGYTF; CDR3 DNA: TGTGCCAGCAGCCAAGAAGTCGGGGGATCAATTTATGGCTACACCTTC
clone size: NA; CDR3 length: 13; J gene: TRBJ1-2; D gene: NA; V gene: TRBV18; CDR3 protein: CASSPGEDYGYTF; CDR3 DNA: TGTGCCAGCTCACCAGGGGAGGACTATGGCTACACCTTC
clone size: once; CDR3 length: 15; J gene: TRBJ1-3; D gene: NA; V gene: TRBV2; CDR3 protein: CASSEGGLFGNTIYF; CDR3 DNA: TGTGCCAGCAGTGAAGGGGGTCTTTTCGGAAACACCATATATTTT
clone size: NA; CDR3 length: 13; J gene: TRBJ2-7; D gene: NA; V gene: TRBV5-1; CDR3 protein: CASSLEGTYEQYF; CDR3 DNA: TGCGCCAGCAGCTTGGAGGGTACCTACGAGCAGTACTTC
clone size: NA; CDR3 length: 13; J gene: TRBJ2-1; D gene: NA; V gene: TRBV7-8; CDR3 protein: CASSSGTNNEQFF; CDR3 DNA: TGTGCCAGCAGCTCGGGAACCAACAATGAGCAGTTCTTC
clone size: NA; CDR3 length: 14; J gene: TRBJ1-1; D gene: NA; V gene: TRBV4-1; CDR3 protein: CASSQPGPNTEAFF; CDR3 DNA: TGCGCCAGCAGCCAACCGGGTCCGAACACTGAAGCTTTCTTT
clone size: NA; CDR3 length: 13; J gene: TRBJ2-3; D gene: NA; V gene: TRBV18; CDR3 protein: CASSPPSQNTQYF; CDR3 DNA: TGTGCCAGCTCACCACCAAGTCAGAATACGCAGTATTTT
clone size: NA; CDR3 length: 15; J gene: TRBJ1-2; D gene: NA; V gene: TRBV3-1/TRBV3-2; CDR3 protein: CASSQDVKGNYGYTF; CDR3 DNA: TGTGCCAGCAGCCAAGATGTTAAGGGGAACTATGGCTACACCTTC
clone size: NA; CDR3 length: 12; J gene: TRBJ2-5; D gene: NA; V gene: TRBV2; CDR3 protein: CASSIREETQYF; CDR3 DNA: TGTGCCAGCAGTATCAGGGAAGAGACCCAGTACTTC
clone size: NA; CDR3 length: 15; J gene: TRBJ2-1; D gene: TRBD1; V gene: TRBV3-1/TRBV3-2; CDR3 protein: CASSLGQGSYNEQFF; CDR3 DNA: TGTGCCAGCAGTCTTGGACAGGGGTCCTACAATGAGCAGTTCTTC
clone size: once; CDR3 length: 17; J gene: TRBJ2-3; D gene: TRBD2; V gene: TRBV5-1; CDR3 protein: CASSPLTSGRAVDTQYF; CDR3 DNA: TGCGCCAGCAGCCCCCTGACTAGCGGGAGGGCCGTAGATACGCAGTATTTT
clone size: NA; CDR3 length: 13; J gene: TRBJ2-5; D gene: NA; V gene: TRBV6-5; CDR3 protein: CASSWRGRETQYF; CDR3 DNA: TGTGCCAGCAGTTGGAGGGGGCGGGAGACCCAGTACTTC
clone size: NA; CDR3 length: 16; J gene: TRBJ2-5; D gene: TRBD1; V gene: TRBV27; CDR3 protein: CASTTDRERDQETQYF; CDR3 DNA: TGTGCCAGCACCACCGACAGGGAACGGGACCAAGAGACCCAGTACTTC
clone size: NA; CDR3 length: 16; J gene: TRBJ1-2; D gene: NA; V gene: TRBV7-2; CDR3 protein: CASSLVSGAGLRGYTF; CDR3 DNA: TGTGCCAGCAGCTTAGTATCAGGGGCCGGACTCAGAGGCTACACCTTC
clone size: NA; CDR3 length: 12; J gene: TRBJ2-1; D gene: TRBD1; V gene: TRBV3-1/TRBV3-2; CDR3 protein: CASSPPGQGPVF; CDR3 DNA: TGTGCCAGCAGCCCACCGGGACAGGGGCCGGTCTTC
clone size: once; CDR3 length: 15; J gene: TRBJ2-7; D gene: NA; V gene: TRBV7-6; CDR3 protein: CASSNPGQLTYEQYF; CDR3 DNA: TGTGCCAGCAGCAATCCGGGACAACTGACCTACGAGCAGTACTTC
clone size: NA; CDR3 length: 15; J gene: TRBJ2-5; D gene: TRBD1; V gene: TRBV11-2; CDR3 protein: CASSLRDRGRETQYF; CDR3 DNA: TGTGCCAGCAGCCTAAGGGACAGGGGGCGGGAGACCCAGTACTTC
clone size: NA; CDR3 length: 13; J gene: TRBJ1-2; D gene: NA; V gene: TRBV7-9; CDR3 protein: CASSLGQAPGYTF; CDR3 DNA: TGTGCCAGCAGCTTAGGGCAGGCCCCTGGCTACACCTTC
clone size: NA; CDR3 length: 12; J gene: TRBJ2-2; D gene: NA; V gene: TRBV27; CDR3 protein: CASSLNTGELFF; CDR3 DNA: TGTGCCAGCAGTTTGAACACCGGGGAGCTGTTTTTT
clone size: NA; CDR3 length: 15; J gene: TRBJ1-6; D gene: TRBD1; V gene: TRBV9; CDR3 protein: CASSSGQGGNSPLHF; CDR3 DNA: TGTGCCAGCAGCTCGGGACAGGGCGGTAATTCACCCCTCCACTTT
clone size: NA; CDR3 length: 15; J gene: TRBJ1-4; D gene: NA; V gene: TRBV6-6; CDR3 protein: CASNRQVLANEKLFF; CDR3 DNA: TGTGCCAGCAACCGGCAGGTGCTCGCTAATGAAAAACTGTTTTTT
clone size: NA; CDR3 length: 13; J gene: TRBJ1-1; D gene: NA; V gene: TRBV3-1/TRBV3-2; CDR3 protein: CASSQAEAAKAFF; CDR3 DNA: TGTGCCAGCAGCCAAGCGGAGGCAGCTAAGGCTTTCTTT
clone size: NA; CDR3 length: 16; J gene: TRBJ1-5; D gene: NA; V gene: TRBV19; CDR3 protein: CASSMGREAGNQPQHF; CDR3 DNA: TGTGCCAGTAGTATGGGACGGGAAGCGGGCAATCAGCCCCAGCATTTT
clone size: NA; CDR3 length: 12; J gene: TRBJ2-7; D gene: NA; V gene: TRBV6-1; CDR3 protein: CASSWGPYEQYF; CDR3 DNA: TGTGCCAGCAGTTGGGGGCCCTACGAGCAGTACTTC
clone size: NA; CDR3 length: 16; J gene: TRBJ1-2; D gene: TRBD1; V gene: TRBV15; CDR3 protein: CATSRDPDRVNYGYTF; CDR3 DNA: TGTGCCACCAGCAGAGACCCGGACAGGGTGAACTATGGCTACACCTTC
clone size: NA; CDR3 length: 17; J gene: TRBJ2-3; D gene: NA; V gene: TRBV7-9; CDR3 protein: CASSLALWGRGTDTQYF; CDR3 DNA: TGTGCCAGCAGCTTAGCGCTTTGGGGGCGCGGGACAGATACGCAGTATTTT
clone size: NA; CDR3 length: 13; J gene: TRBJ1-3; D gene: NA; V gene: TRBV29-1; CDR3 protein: CSVEEWSGNTIYF; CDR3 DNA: TGCAGCGTTGAAGAGTGGTCTGGAAACACCATATATTTT
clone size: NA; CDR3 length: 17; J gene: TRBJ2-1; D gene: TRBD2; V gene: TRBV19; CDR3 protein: CASSMPLGRLTSGGQFF; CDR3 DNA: TGTGCCAGTAGTATGCCCCTAGGGCGACTTACTAGCGGGGGGCAGTTCTTC
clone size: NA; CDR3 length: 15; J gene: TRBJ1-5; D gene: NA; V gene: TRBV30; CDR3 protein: CAWSAPRVPNQPQHF; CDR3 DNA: TGTGCCTGGAGTGCTCCTCGGGTCCCTAATCAGCCCCAGCATTTT
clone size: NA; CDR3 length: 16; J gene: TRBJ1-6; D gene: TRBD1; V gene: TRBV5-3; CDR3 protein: CARSQGQGQVASPLHF; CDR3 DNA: TGTGCCAGAAGCCAAGGACAGGGGCAGGTGGCTTCACCCCTCCACTTT
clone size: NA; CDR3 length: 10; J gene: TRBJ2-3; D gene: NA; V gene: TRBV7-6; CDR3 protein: CEVVTDTQYF; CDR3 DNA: TGTGAGGTGGTAACAGATACGCAGTATTTT
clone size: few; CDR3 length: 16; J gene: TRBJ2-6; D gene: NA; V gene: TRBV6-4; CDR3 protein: CASSEVGGAGANVLTF; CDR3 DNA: TGTGCCAGCAGTGAAGTAGGAGGCGCTGGGGCCAACGTCCTGACTTTC
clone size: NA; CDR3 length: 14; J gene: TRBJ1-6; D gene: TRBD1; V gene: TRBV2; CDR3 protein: CASSLRQGNSPLHF; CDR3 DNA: TGTGCCAGCAGTCTCCGACAGGGGAATTCACCCCTCCACTTT